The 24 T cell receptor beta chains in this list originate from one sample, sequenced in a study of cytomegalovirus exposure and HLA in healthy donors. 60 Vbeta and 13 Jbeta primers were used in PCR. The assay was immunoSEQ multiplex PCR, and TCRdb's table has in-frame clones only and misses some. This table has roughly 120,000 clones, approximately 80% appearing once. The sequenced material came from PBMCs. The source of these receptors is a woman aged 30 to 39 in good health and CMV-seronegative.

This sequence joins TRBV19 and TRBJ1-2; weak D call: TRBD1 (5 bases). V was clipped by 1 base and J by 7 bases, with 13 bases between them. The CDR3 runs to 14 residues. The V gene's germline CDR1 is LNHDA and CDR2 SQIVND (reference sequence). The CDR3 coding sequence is TGTGCCAGTAGTATAGGAGGGCCCGGGGGTGGCTACACCTTC. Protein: CASSIGGPGGGYTF. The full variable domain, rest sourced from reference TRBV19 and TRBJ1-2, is DGGITQSPKYLFRKEGQNVTLSCEQNLNHDAMYWYRQDPGQGLRLIYYSQIVNDFQKGDIAEGYSVSREKKESFPLTVTSAQKNPTAFYLCASSIGGPGGGYTFGSGTRLTVV.

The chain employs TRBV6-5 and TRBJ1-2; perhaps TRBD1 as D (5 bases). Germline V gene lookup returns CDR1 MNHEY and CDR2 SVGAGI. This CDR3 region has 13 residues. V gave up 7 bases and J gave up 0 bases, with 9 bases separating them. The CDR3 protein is CASTGGTNYGYTF. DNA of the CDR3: TGTGCCAGCACGGGGGGGACTAACTATGGCTACACCTTC.

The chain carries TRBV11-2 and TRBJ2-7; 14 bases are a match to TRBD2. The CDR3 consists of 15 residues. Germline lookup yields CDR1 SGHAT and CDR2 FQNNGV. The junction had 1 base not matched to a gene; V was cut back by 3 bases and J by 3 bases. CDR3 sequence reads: CASSLGLAGVYEQYF. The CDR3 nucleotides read TGTGCCAGCAGCTTGGGACTAGCGGGAGTCTACGAGCAGTACTTC.

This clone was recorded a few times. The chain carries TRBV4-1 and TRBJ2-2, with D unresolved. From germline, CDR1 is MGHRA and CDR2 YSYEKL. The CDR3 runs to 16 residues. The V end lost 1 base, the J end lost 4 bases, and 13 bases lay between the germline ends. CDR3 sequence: CASSQANLVVTGELFF. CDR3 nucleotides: TGCGCCAGCAGCCAAGCTAATCTAGTTGTCACCGGGGAGCTGTTTTTT.

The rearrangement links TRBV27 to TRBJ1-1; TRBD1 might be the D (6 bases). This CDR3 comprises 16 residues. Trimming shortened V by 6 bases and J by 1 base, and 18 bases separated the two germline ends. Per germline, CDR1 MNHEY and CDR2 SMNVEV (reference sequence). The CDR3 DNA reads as TGTGCCAGCAGCTCCTCTCGGGGCAGGGGGAACACTGAAGCTTTCTTT. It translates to CASSSSRGRGNTEAFF.

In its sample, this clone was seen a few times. CDR3 residues: CASSLTSTGTEAFF. Written as DNA, the CDR3 is TGTGCCAGCAGCTTAACATCGACAGGCACTGAAGCTTTCTTT. The V gene is TRBV7-3, the J gene TRBJ1-1; TRBD1 is a possible D gene (6 bases). This CDR3 comprises 14 residues. Trimming pared 0 bases from V and 4 bases from J, leaving 9 bases between. In germline, CDR1 is SGHTA, CDR2 FQGTGA. The complete variable domain, with remaining parts taken from reference TRBV7-3 and TRBJ1-1, reads GAGVSQTPSNKVTEKGKYVELRCDPISGHTALYWYRQSLGQGPEFLIYFQGTGAADDSGLPNDRFFAVRPEGSVSTLKIQRTERGDSAVYLCASSLTSTGTEAFFGQGTRLTVV.

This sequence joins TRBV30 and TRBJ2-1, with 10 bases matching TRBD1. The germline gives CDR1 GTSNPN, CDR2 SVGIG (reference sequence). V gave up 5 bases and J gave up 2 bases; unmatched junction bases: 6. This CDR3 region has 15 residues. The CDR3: CAWATGTGAYNEQFF. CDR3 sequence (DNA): TGTGCCTGGGCAACCGGGACAGGGGCCTACAATGAGCAGTTCTTC.

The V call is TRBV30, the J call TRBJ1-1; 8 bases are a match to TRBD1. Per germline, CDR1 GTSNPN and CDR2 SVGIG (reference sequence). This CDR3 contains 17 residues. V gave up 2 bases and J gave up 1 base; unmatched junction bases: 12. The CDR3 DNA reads TGTGCCTGGAGTCGGATATCCGGACAGGGTAGGAACACTGAAGCTTTCTTT. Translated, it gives CAWSRISGQGRNTEAFF.

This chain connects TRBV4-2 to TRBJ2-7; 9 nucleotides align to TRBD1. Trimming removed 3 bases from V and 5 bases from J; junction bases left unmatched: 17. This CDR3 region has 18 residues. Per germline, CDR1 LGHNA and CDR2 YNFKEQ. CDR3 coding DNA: TGTGCCAGCAGCCACTATTACGGGACAGGGATTGAGCAGAACGAGCAGTACTTC. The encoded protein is CASSHYYGTGIEQNEQYF.

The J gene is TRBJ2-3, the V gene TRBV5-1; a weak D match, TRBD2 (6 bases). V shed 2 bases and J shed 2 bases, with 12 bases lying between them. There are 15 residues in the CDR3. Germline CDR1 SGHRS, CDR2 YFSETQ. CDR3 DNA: TGCGCCAGCAGCTTAATACGGGAGATCACAGATACGCAGTATTTT. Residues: CASSLIREITDTQYF. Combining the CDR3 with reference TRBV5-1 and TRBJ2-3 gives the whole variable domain KAGVTQTPRYLIKTRGQQVTLSCSPISGHRSVSWYQQTPGQGLQFLFEYFSETQRNKGNFPGRFSGRQFSNSRSEMNVSTLELGDSALYLCASSLIREITDTQYFGPGTRLTVL.

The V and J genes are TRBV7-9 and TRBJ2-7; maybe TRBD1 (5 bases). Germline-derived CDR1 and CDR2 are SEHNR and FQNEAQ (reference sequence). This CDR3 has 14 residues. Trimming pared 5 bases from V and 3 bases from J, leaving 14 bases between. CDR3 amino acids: CASSPRTPNYEQYF. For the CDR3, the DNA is TGTGCCAGCAGCCCCAGGACACCAAACTACGAGCAGTACTTC.

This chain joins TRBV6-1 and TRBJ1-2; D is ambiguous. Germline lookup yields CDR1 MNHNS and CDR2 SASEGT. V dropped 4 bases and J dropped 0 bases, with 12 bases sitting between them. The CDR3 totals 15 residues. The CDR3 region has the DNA TGTGCCAGCAGTGGGTGGCCGTCACCTAACTATGGCTACACCTTC. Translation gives CASSGWPSPNYGYTF.

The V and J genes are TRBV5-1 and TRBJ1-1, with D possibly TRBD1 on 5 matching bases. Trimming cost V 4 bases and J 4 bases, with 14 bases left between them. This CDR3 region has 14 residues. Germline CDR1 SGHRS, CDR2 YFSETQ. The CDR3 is CASSGGLLGTEAFF. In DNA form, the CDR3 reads TGCGCCAGCAGCGGGGGACTGTTGGGCACTGAAGCTTTCTTT.

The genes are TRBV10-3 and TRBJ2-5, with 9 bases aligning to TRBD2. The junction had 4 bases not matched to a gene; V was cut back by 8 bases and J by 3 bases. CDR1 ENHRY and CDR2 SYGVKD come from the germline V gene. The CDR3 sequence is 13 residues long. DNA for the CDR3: TGTGCCATCTCGGCGGGGGGGGAAGAGACCCAGTACTTC. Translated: CAISAGGEETQYF.

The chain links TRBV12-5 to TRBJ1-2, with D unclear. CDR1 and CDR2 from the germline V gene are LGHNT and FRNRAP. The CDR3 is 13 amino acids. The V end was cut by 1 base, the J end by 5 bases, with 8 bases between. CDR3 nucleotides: TGTGCTAGTGGTTTGGGGGCGGGATATGGCTACACCTTC. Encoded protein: CASGLGAGYGYTF.

CDR3 nucleotides: TGTGCCACCAGCAGAGGAAAACCCAGGGAGACCCAGTACTTC. Encoded protein: CATSRGKPRETQYF. This chain uses TRBV15 with TRBJ2-5; D not certain. CDR1 is LNHNV, CDR2 YYDKDF, per germline (reference sequence). Trimming left V 1 base short and J 5 bases short, with 11 bases between. The CDR3 consists of 14 residues. The whole variable domain, filled in from reference TRBV15 and TRBJ2-5, reads DAMVIQNPRYQVTQFGKPVTLSCSQTLNHNVMYWYQQKSSQAPKLLFHYYDKDFNNEADTPDNFQSRRPNTSFCFLDIRSPGLGDTAMYLCATSRGKPRETQYFGPGTRLLVL.

For the CDR3, the DNA is TGCGCCAGCAGCACCGGCCGGGACAGGGCTTCCCACGAGCAGTACTTC. It translates to CASSTGRDRASHEQYF. The chain couples TRBV5-1 to TRBJ2-7; 9 bases fit TRBD1. The CDR3 runs to 16 residues. Trimming cost V 4 bases and J 5 bases; bases outside gene matches: 13. Germline V CDR1 and CDR2: SGHRS, YFSETQ.

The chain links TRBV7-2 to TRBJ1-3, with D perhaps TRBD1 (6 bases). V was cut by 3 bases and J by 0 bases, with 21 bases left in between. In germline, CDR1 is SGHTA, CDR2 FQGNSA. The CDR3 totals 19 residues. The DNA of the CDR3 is TGTGCCAGCAGCTTTGTGGGAACCGGACAGACAGGCTCTGGAAACACCATATATTTT. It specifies CASSFVGTGQTGSGNTIYF. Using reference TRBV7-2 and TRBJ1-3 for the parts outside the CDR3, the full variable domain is GAGVSQSPSNKVTEKGKDVELRCDPISGHTALYWYRQSLGQGLEFLIYFQGNSAPDKSGLPSDRFSAERTGGSVSTLTIQRTQQEDSAVYLCASSFVGTGQTGSGNTIYFGEGSWLTVV.

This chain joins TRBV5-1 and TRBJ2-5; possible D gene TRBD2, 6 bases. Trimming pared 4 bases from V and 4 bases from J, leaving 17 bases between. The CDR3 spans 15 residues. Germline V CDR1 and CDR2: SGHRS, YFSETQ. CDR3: CASSGHRDLLETQYF. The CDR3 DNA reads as TGCGCCAGCAGCGGGCATCGGGACTTACTAGAGACCCAGTACTTC.

The CDR3: CASSQALAGEETQYF. CDR3 sequence (DNA): TGTGCCAGCAGCCAAGCCCTAGCGGGAGAAGAGACCCAGTACTTC. J is TRBJ2-5 and V is TRBV14; 10 nucleotides line up with TRBD2. V lost 1 base, J lost 3 bases, and 2 bases stayed unmatched. This CDR3 spans 15 amino acids. Germline CDR1 is SGHDN and CDR2 is FVKESK.

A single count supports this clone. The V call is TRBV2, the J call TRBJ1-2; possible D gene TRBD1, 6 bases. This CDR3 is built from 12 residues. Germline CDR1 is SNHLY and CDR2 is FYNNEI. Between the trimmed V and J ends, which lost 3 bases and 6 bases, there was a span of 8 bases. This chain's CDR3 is CASSDRDNGYTF. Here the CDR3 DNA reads TGTGCCAGCAGTGACAGGGACAATGGCTACACCTTC.

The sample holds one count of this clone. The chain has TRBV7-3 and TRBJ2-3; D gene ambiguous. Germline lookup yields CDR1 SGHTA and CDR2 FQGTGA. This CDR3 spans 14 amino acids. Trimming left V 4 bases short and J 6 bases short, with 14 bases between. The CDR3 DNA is TGTGCCAGCAGCTACAGTATCACTGCGGATACGCAGTATTTT. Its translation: CASSYSITADTQYF.

The CDR3 DNA reads as TGTGCCAGCATCTCCAGTTTTGACTATGGCTACACCTTC. This translates into CASISSFDYGYTF. This rearrangement joins TRBV2 to TRBJ1-2; D remains ambiguous. This CDR3 spans 13 amino acids. V lost 7 bases, J lost 3 bases, and 12 bases lay in between. Germline V CDR1 and CDR2: SNHLY, FYNNEI.

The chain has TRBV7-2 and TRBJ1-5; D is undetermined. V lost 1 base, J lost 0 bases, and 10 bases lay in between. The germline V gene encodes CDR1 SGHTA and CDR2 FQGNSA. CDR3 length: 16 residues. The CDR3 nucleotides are TGTGCCAGCAGCTTAGGCCCAGAAAATAGCAATCAGCCCCAGCATTTT. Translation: CASSLGPENSNQPQHF.